One sample yielded the 24 T cell receptor beta chains listed below, sequenced in a study of shared clonotypes between healthy human individuals. The naive CD8 subset, CD45RO-negative cells positively selected for CCR7, excluded terminally differentiated effector memory CD45RA+ cells. This table comes from immunoSEQ multiplex PCR, and its TCRdb copy is limited to in-frame clones, with some not included. Here the sample spans about 1,800,000 clones, roughly 95% being singletons. The sequenced sample consisted of naive CD8+ T cells sorted from blood. The receptors were gathered from a man younger than 35 in good health.

The chain has TRBV6-6 and TRBJ2-5; D is tentatively TRBD1 or TRBD2 (5 bases each). CDR1 and CDR2 (germline): MNHNY, SVGAGI (reference sequence). V lost 6 bases and J lost 4, with 18 bases in between. The CDR3 has 15 amino acids. DNA of the CDR3: TGTGCCAGCAGCGAACCCGGGGACCCTGCAGAGACCCAGTACTTC. It encodes CASSEPGDPAETQYF.

The table lists this clone with a few counts. The rearrangement joins TRBV27 to TRBJ1-5; D gene uncertain. The germline gives CDR1 MNHEY, CDR2 SMNVEV (reference sequence). Trimming pared 4 bases from V and 2 bases from J, leaving 15 bases between. The CDR3 runs 16 residues. CDR3 in amino acids: CASSSPGGVGNQPQHF. The CDR3 DNA is TGTGCCAGCAGTTCCCCCGGCGGGGTTGGCAATCAGCCCCAGCATTTT.

This clone appeared a single time. This rearrangement joins TRBV27 to TRBJ2-3; 8 nucleotides match TRBD2. This CDR3 is built from 16 residues. V gave up 4 bases and J gave up 2 bases; unmatched junction bases: 8. The V gene's germline CDR1 is MNHEY and CDR2 SMNVEV (reference sequence). CDR3 in amino acids: CASSSGTRGNTDTQYF. The CDR3 DNA is TGTGCCAGCAGTTCGGGGACTAGAGGGAACACAGATACGCAGTATTTT.

The rearrangement links TRBV30 to TRBJ1-1; weak D call: TRBD1 (6 bases). This CDR3 is 14 amino acids long. Per the germline V gene, CDR1 is GTSNPN and CDR2 is SVGIG (reference sequence). V was clipped by 5 bases and J by 7 bases, with 20 bases between them. The DNA of the CDR3 is TGTGCCTGGGAGGTCGTGGAGGGGGTCGGTGAAGCTTTCTTT. Translated: CAWEVVEGVGEAFF. Variable domain in full (rest from reference TRBV30 and TRBJ1-1): SQTIHQWPATLVQPVGSPLSLECTVEGTSNPNLYWYRQAAGRGLQLLFYSVGIGQISSEVPQNLSASRPQDRQFILSSKKLLLSDSGFYLCAWEVVEGVGEAFFGQGTRLTVV.

This chain links TRBV11-3 with TRBJ2-7; TRBD1 is a possible D gene (6 bases). Germline loops: CDR1 SGHNT, CDR2 YENEEA. The CDR3 is made up of 14 amino acids. V was shortened by 3 bases and J by 3 bases, with 12 bases between the two germline ends. The CDR3 DNA reads TGTGCCAGCAGCTTGGGACATTCCGTCTACGAGCAGTACTTC. Amino acids: CASSLGHSVYEQYF.

This rearrangement joins TRBV15 to TRBJ2-3; 7 nucleotides line up with TRBD1. Germline trimming cut 6 bases from V and 4 bases from J; bases unmatched to any gene: 13. This CDR3 is 16 amino acids long. Germline values: CDR1 LNHNV, CDR2 YYDKDF (reference sequence). Here the CDR3 reads CATRVGPTGVSDTQYF. The DNA of the CDR3 is TGTGCCACCAGGGTTGGGCCAACAGGGGTTTCAGATACGCAGTATTTT.

The chain links TRBV6-5 to TRBJ2-3; D tentatively fits TRBD1 or TRBD2 (5 bases each). The CDR3 has 15 residues. Between the trimmed V and J ends, which lost 0 bases and 0 bases, there was a span of 7 bases. Germline V gene sequence: CDR1 MNHEY, CDR2 SVGAGI. As DNA, the CDR3 is TGTGCCAGCAGTTACTCCTGGGACAGCACAGATACGCAGTATTTT. Amino acid sequence: CASSYSWDSTDTQYF.

This chain connects TRBV10-1 to TRBJ1-1, with D tentatively TRBD1 (5 bases). With 5 bases removed from V and 6 bases from J, the gap between germline ends came to 13 bases. The CDR3 consists of 13 residues. Germline V CDR1 and CDR2: WNHNN, SYGVQD (reference sequence). CDR3 residues: CASSLDSGAEAFF. The CDR3 nucleotides are TGCGCCAGCAGTTTAGACAGCGGGGCTGAAGCTTTCTTT.

This clone was detected only once. The rearrangement links TRBV14 to TRBJ2-7; TRBD1 matches at 10 bases. The ends lost 6 bases at V and 4 bases at J; junction bases unmatched: 9. Germline CDR1 is SGHDN and CDR2 is FVKESK. This CDR3 has 15 residues. DNA for the CDR3: TGTGCCAGCAGTCGGACCGGGACAGGGGTTTACGAGCAGTACTTC. The encoded protein is CASSRTGTGVYEQYF.

The chain combines TRBV27 with TRBJ2-2; D uncertain. The germline gives CDR1 MNHEY, CDR2 SMNVEV (reference sequence). The CDR3 is 16 residues long. V was shortened by 3 bases and J by 5 bases, with 16 bases between the two germline ends. DNA of the CDR3: TGTGCCAGCAGTTTTCGGGCAGGCCGTGGAACCGGGGAGCTGTTTTTT. Encoded protein: CASSFRAGRGTGELFF.

The chain has TRBV28 and TRBJ1-6; D might be TRBD1 (6 bases). CDR1 and CDR2 from the germline V gene are MDHEN and SYDVKM. Deletions cut 2 bases from V and 9 bases from J, with 11 bases between. The CDR3 is 14 residues long. CDR3 protein: CASSLNRASSPLHF. The CDR3 DNA follows: TGTGCCAGCAGTTTAAACAGGGCCAGTTCACCCCTCCACTTT.

This chain links TRBV7-9 with TRBJ2-5; maybe TRBD2 (5 bases). This CDR3 spans 14 amino acids. V shed 4 bases and J shed 3 bases, with 12 bases lying between them. CDR1 is SEHNR and CDR2 is FQNEAQ in the germline V gene (reference sequence). The CDR3 here is CASSSSGAEETQYF. In DNA, the CDR3 is TGTGCCAGCAGCTCAAGCGGCGCGGAAGAGACCCAGTACTTC.

The CDR3 here is CASSPRFDTEAFF. The CDR3 DNA reads TGCGCCAGCAGCCCCCGATTCGACACTGAAGCTTTCTTT. This chain uses TRBV4-1 with TRBJ1-1, with D unresolved. This CDR3 region has 13 residues. The germline V gene has CDR1 MGHRA and CDR2 YSYEKL. V lost 4 bases, J lost 3 bases, and 9 bases lay in between.

This clone came up once. The CDR3 nucleotides are TGTGCCAGCAGCTTAGCTAGTCTGTCGGCGGTCTCTGGGGCCAACGTCCTGACTTTC. Translating gives CASSLASLSAVSGANVLTF. The chain links TRBV11-2 to TRBJ2-6, with D hard to call. V was trimmed by 1 base and J by 0 bases, leaving 16 bases between them. Looked up from germline, CDR1 is SGHAT and CDR2 is FQNNGV. The CDR3 has 19 residues. The variable domain in full, completed from reference TRBV11-2 and TRBJ2-6, reads EAGVAQSPRYKIIEKRQSVAFWCNPISGHATLYWYQQILGQGPKLLIQFQNNGVVDDSQLPKDRFSAERLKGVDSTLKIQPAKLEDSAVYLCASSLASLSAVSGANVLTFGAGSRLTVL.

The V gene is TRBV28, the J gene TRBJ1-5; 11 bases fit TRBD1. J lost 0 bases, V lost 8 bases, and 15 bases had no gene match. In germline, CDR1 is MDHEN, CDR2 SYDVKM. This CDR3 comprises 19 residues. This CDR3 is CASQLTGTGGLLSNQPQHF. As DNA, the CDR3 is TGTGCCAGCCAACTTACCGGGACAGGGGGACTTCTTAGCAATCAGCCCCAGCATTTT.

The gene calls are TRBV9 and TRBJ2-5; perhaps TRBD2 as D (6 bases). Trimming stripped 0 bases from V and 0 bases from J, with 9 bases between. The CDR3 length is 15 residues. Per the germline V gene, CDR1 is SGDLS and CDR2 is YYNGEE. For the CDR3, the DNA is TGTGCCAGCAGCGTAGATGGGGAGGACCAAGAGACCCAGTACTTC. Translated: CASSVDGEDQETQYF.

The rearrangement uses TRBV28 and TRBJ1-2, with a weak D call TRBD1 (5 bases). This CDR3 spans 13 amino acids. From germline, CDR1 is MDHEN and CDR2 SYDVKM. V lost 7 bases to trimming and J lost 4 bases, with 13 bases between them. In nucleotides, the CDR3 is TGTGCCAGCACCCCTAGGGGTTCCTATGGCTACACCTTC. It is translated as CASTPRGSYGYTF.

CDR3: CASSLRLSDEEKLFF. The CDR3, as DNA: TGTGCCAGCAGCCTCAGACTCTCAGACGAGGAAAAACTGTTTTTT. The chain uses TRBV7-9 and TRBJ1-4; no clear D. The CDR3 totals 15 residues. Trimming removed 5 bases from V and 8 bases from J, with 18 bases in between. Germline-derived CDR1 and CDR2 are SEHNR and FQNEAQ (reference sequence).

V usage is TRBV27 and J usage is TRBJ2-1; D might be TRBD1 or TRBD2, each matching 5 bases. CDR3 length: 14 residues. V lost 4 bases to trimming and J lost 2 bases, with 9 bases between them. In germline, CDR1 is MNHEY, CDR2 SMNVEV (reference sequence). In DNA, the CDR3 is TGTGCCAGCAGTTATGGGGACCCCTACAATGAGCAGTTCTTC. Encoded protein: CASSYGDPYNEQFF.

The chain recombines TRBV27 with TRBJ2-3, with 9 bases identical to TRBD2. The CDR3 consists of 17 residues. Germline V gene lookup returns CDR1 MNHEY and CDR2 SMNVEV (reference sequence). J lost 4 bases, V lost 0 bases, and 8 bases had no gene match. CDR3 in amino acids: CASSLSTAGGRPDTQYF. The CDR3, as DNA: TGTGCCAGCAGTTTATCGACGGCGGGAGGGCGGCCAGATACGCAGTATTTT.

The V gene is TRBV11-2, the J gene TRBJ2-7, with D tentatively TRBD1 or TRBD2 (5 bases each). V dropped 4 bases and J dropped 1 base, with 20 bases sitting between them. The CDR3 contains 17 residues. CDR1 is SGHAT and CDR2 is FQNNGV in the germline V gene. CDR3 sequence reads: CASSYVAGSLGSYEQYF. The CDR3 DNA reads TGTGCCAGCAGCTACGTAGCAGGGAGCCTGGGTTCCTACGAGCAGTACTTC.

The V gene is TRBV10-3, the J gene TRBJ2-7; no definite D call. Per the germline V gene, CDR1 is ENHRY and CDR2 is SYGVKD. Trimming left V 2 bases short and J 0 bases short, with 8 bases between. This CDR3 spans 14 amino acids. CDR3 sequence (DNA): TGTGCCATCAGTGAGCCGGCTTCCTCCTACGAGCAGTACTTC. Encoded protein: CAISEPASSYEQYF.

The rearrangement uses TRBV5-1 and TRBJ2-7; D is perhaps TRBD1 (5 bases). The V gene's germline CDR1 is SGHRS and CDR2 YFSETQ. V was trimmed by 2 bases and J by 5 bases, leaving 14 bases between them. The CDR3 covers 14 residues. The DNA of the CDR3 is TGCGCCAGCAGCTTAGGCAGGGTGATGGACGAGCAGTACTTC. The encoded protein is CASSLGRVMDEQYF.

V and J are TRBV7-9 and TRBJ2-2; 7 bases fit TRBD1. The germline V gene has CDR1 SEHNR and CDR2 FQNEAQ (reference sequence). Losses at the gene ends were 2 bases for V and 2 bases for J; bases not matched to a gene: 5. This CDR3 comprises 16 residues. The CDR3 protein is CASSLPGTVNTGELFF. The CDR3 nucleotides are TGTGCCAGCAGCTTACCAGGGACAGTTAACACCGGGGAGCTGTTTTTT.